This TCR beta chain was recovered during a study of shared clonotypes between healthy human individuals. Study context: The study used three CD4 naive, three CD4 memory, two CD8 naive and one CD8 memory plate per donor.

In the CD4+ fraction, cells were divided into CD45RA+ naive and CD45RA-negative memory subsets. Repertoires were generated with immunoSEQ multiplex PCR, while TCRdb's copy carries only in-frame clones and drops some. The repertoire includes about 340,000 clones, 73% of them detected once, and around 9.3% sits in the top ten. The CDR3 is made up of 15 amino acids. V shed 3 bases and J 7 bases; nucleotides not matched to a gene: 6. Germline CDR1 and CDR2: MNHEY and SMNVEV (reference sequence). Study findings and constraints: Across subsets, estimated richness was generally greater for naive than for memory populations.

A remark on this clone: The antigen is not known.

This chain joins TRBV27 and TRBJ2-2; 9 positions agree with TRBD1. This TCR was recovered from a man aged 25 to 40 in good health. What was sequenced was memory CD4+ T cells sorted from blood. Indicated subset: CD45RA-negative fraction. CDR3 protein: CASSFVTGGIGELFF. Written as DNA, the CDR3 is TGTGCCAGCAGTTTCGTCACAGGGGGCATCGGGGAGCTGTTTTTT.